These 10 T cell receptor beta chains were all obtained from the same sample, sequenced in a study of CD8+ T cells in alopecia areata. RNA was extracted and reverse transcribed into cDNA as the sequencing template. This table comes from immunoSEQ multiplex PCR, and its TCRdb copy is limited to in-frame clones, with some not included. The sample has 130,000 to 150,000 clones, approximately 50% seen once. The source was CD4+ T cells sorted from blood, collected at week 0. The receptor set was obtained from a human donor with alopecia areata.

This rearrangement joins TRBV4-1 to TRBJ2-3; 11 positions match TRBD2. The length of the CDR3 is 16 residues. With V trimmed by 4 bases and J by 1 base, 4 bases remained unmatched. Germline CDR1 and CDR2: MGHRA and YSYEKL. The CDR3 coding sequence is TGCGCCAGCAGCCCCTTAGCGGGAGGGGGCACAGATACGCAGTATTTT. Residues: CASSPLAGGGTDTQYF.

The rearrangement joins TRBV15 to TRBJ1-1; no clear D. Trimming pared 3 bases from V and 5 bases from J, leaving 7 bases between. The CDR3 is 12 residues long. Germline V CDR1 and CDR2: LNHNV, YYDKDF (reference sequence). The CDR3 DNA reads as TGTGCCACCAGCAGGGGTGGGACTGAAGCTTTCTTT. It translates to CATSRGGTEAFF.

This chain uses TRBV30 with TRBJ1-2; D is undetermined. This CDR3 spans 15 amino acids. Looked up from germline, CDR1 is GTSNPN and CDR2 is SVGIG (reference sequence). Trimming took off 0 bases at V and 3 bases at J, with 14 bases between the two ends. As DNA, the CDR3 is TGTGCCTGGAGTGTACGAGAGAGTGACGACTATGGCTACACCTTC. Encoded protein: CAWSVRESDDYGYTF.

The chain couples TRBV28 to TRBJ2-1; no clear D gene. V was trimmed by 7 bases and J by 0 bases, leaving 7 bases between them. This CDR3 is built from 13 residues. Looked up from germline, CDR1 is MDHEN and CDR2 is SYDVKM. The CDR3 region has the DNA TGTGCCAGCAATAGAGGCTCCTACAATGAGCAGTTCTTC. Translated, it gives CASNRGSYNEQFF.

This chain uses TRBV29-1 with TRBJ1-1; 8 bases map to TRBD1. The J segment lost 0 bases and the V segment lost 8 bases, leaving 5 bases of the junction unmatched. Germline V gene sequence: CDR1 SQVTM, CDR2 ANQGSEA. There are 13 residues in the CDR3. In DNA form, the CDR3 reads TGCAGCTTTAGACAGGGGATGAACACTGAAGCTTTCTTT. Protein sequence: CSFRQGMNTEAFF.

V and J are TRBV2 and TRBJ1-2; 9 bases match TRBD1. The length of the CDR3 is 13 residues. The J segment lost 4 bases and the V segment lost 8 bases, leaving 5 bases of the junction unmatched. Germline V gives CDR1 SNHLY, CDR2 FYNNEI. CDR3 sequence: CASRDRDAYGYTF. CDR3 DNA: TGTGCCAGCCGGGACAGGGATGCCTATGGCTACACCTTC.

The V call is TRBV28, the J call TRBJ1-4, with no clear D. V shed 2 bases and J shed 0 bases, with 7 bases lying between them. Germline V gene data show CDR1 as MDHEN and CDR2 as SYDVKM. CDR3 length: 15 residues. CDR3 nucleotides: TGTGCCAGCAGTTTAACAGATGCAACTAATGAAAAACTGTTTTTT. Its protein is CASSLTDATNEKLFF.

This clone was detected a few times. The chain has TRBV29-1 and TRBJ1-1, with D possibly TRBD1 on 6 matching bases. CDR3 size: 12 residues. Germline values: CDR1 SQVTM, CDR2 ANQGSEA. The V end lost 4 bases, the J end lost 7 bases, and 13 bases lay between the germline ends. This CDR3 is CSVAADRFEAFF. CDR3 bases: TGCAGCGTTGCAGCCGACAGGTTTGAAGCTTTCTTT.

This clone has a handful of counts. This chain connects TRBV18 to TRBJ2-5; possibly TRBD2 for D (6 bases). The CDR3 extends over 14 amino acids. V was trimmed by 4 bases and J by 3 bases, leaving 12 bases between them. From germline, CDR1 is KGHSH and CDR2 LQKENI. Written as DNA, the CDR3 is TGTGCCAGCTCACTCTTTTCGGGGGAAGAGACCCAGTACTTC. Translated, it gives CASSLFSGEETQYF.

This chain links TRBV29-1 with TRBJ1-1; D unclear. The CDR3 length is 14 residues. The germline V gene encodes CDR1 SQVTM and CDR2 ANQGSEA. Trimming took 7 bases from V and 0 from J, leaving 15 bases between them. CDR3 residues: CSGQVARMNTEAFF. The DNA of the CDR3 is TGCAGCGGACAAGTGGCCAGGATGAACACTGAAGCTTTCTTT.